This T cell receptor (beta chain) came from a study of technical replicates of blood from a handful of donors. This CDR3 contains 17 residues. The V segment lost 0 bases and the J segment 4 bases; nucleotides outside the gene matches: 9. Germline CDR1 is SGHRS and CDR2 is YFSETQ. The data were produced by immunoSEQ multiplex PCR, yet TCRdb's version contains in-frame clones alone and is incomplete. There are 75,000 to 90,000 clones in the sample; 95% to 98% occur only once, and about 0.34% lies in the top ten. Sample: T cells isolated from PBMCs. The chain links TRBV5-1 to TRBJ2-1; 8 positions match TRBD2. The receptor was isolated from a human donor in good health. The CDR3 protein is CASSLVTMAGGYNEQFF. CDR3 nucleotide sequence: TGCGCCAGCAGCTTGGTAACAATGGCGGGAGGATACAATGAGCAGTTCTTC. Full variable domain (remainder filled in from reference TRBV5-1 and TRBJ2-1): KAGVTQTPRYLIKTRGQQVTLSCSPISGHRSVSWYQQTPGQGLQFLFEYFSETQRNKGNFPGRFSGRQFSNSRSEMNVSTLELGDSALYLCASSLVTMAGGYNEQFFGPGTRLTVL.